This TCR beta chain is drawn from a study of blood T cells in healthy people across ages. Notes on the study in general: Per million T cells, TCR beta diversity dropped roughly linearly as age increased.

The authors ran a second PCR of 7 to 11 cycles using a sample-barcoded 5' primer and a J-beta primer mix. Each of the cDNA molecules was tagged by a template-switch adaptor with 12 random nucleotides. Every sample gave at least 2.5 million paired-end reads containing CDR3. MiXCR was run by TCRdb on the 5' RACE reads, yielding one entry per CDR3 protein. The top ten hold about 13% of the sample, which has fewer than 750,000 distinct CDR3 sequences, roughly half seen once. With respect to this clonotype: Its antigen remains unidentified.

V lost 2 bases and J lost 11; bases outside the gene matches: 5. The germline V gene encodes CDR1 SGDLS and CDR2 YYNGEE. This CDR3 contains 13 residues. V and J are TRBV9 and TRBJ2-3, with 10 nucleotides matching TRBD1. The source is a woman of 80 years or more in good health. The material sequenced was blood. CDR3 DNA sequence: TGTGCCAGCAGCGTTACCGGGACAGGGGTGCAGTATTTT. Its translation: CASSVTGTGVQYF.